This record covers a single T cell receptor (beta chain). This record belongs to a study of blood T cell repertoires in COVID-19. The CDR3 is 14 amino acids. V lost 6 bases, J lost 9 bases, and 10 bases stayed unmatched. Germline V gene lookup returns CDR1 MDHEN and CDR2 SYDVKM. Here immunoSEQ multiplex PCR was the method, and the copy in TCRdb shows in-frame clones only, minus some. The sample includes about 58,000 clones, about nine tenths of them seen just once. The TCR sequence derives from a woman between 45 and 60 years old with active or convalescent COVID-19. This chain uses TRBV28 with TRBJ2-1; 8 bases are shared with TRBD2. Material for sequencing was peripheral blood. This chain's CDR3 is CASRTSGRGGEQFF. In nucleotides, the CDR3 is TGTGCCAGCAGGACCAGCGGGAGAGGAGGTGAGCAGTTCTTC.